This passage covers 26 T cell receptor beta chains from one sample sequenced in a study of molecular identifiers for immune sequencing clone quantification. MiXCR, run by TCRdb on the PCR reads, gives a single entry per CDR3 protein. Of 50,000 to 65,000 distinct CDR3 sequences in the sample, 20% to 25% are singletons; the top ten hold approximately 1.9%. The source material was naive CD8+ T cells from blood, with Jurkat cell RNA spiked in. The sample's subset: FACS-sorted CD8+CD4-CCR7+CD45RA+ naive T cells. The receptors were gathered from a human donor in good health. Some libraries in this study had Jurkat cell RNA spiked in.

This clonotype was recorded at least ten times. V is TRBV7-9 and J is TRBJ1-1; D uncertain. Trimming left V 2 bases short and J 4 bases short, with 8 bases between. The CDR3 contains 13 residues. Germline values: CDR1 SEHNR, CDR2 FQNEAQ (reference sequence). The CDR3 DNA reads TGTGCCAGCAGCTTACCAATGAGCACTGAAGCTTTCTTT. Residues: CASSLPMSTEAFF.

This clonotype occurred many times. The rearrangement links TRBV12-3 or TRBV12-4 to TRBJ2-7; TRBD1 agrees at 8 bases. This CDR3 region has 14 residues. With 5 bases clipped from V and 1 base from J, the junction kept 4 bases outside the gene matches. This CDR3 reads CASSPGQVSYEQYF. The CDR3, as DNA: TGTGCCAGCAGTCCGGGACAGGTATCCTACGAGCAGTACTTC.

This clonotype was recorded at least ten times. At one boundary the junction diverges from the germline segment, which might be a read error. The chain uses TRBV7-7 and TRBJ2-3; TRBD1 matches 8 bases. The CDR3 runs 15 residues. The germline V gene encodes CDR1 SSHAT and CDR2 FNYEAQ (reference sequence). The CDR3: CASSQTQGAPDTQYF. DNA of the CDR3: TGTGCTAGCAGCCAAACTCAGGGGGCACCGGATACGCAGTATTTT.

This clonotype was counted at least ten times. The chain is built from TRBV6-1 and TRBJ1-5, with D hard to call. The V gene's germline CDR1 is MNHNS and CDR2 SASEGT. This CDR3 is built from 16 residues. Between the trimmed V and J ends, which lost 6 bases and 0 bases, there was a span of 15 bases. This CDR3 reads CASRDAGDYSNQPQHF. The CDR3, as DNA: TGTGCCAGCAGAGATGCAGGTGACTATAGCAATCAGCCCCAGCATTTT.

This clonotype was observed at least ten times. J is TRBJ2-1 and V is TRBV4-3; 9 nucleotides match TRBD1. Per germline, CDR1 LGHNA and CDR2 YSLEER. V dropped 5 bases and J dropped 10; count of bases not matched to a gene: 9. The CDR3 has 14 residues. CDR3 sequence (DNA): TGCGCCAGCAGCGAACGGACCACAGGGGGCGAGCAGTTCTTC. Protein: CASSERTTGGEQFF.

Many counts were recorded for this clonotype. The chain carries TRBV28 and TRBJ2-7, with D uncertain. The CDR3 contains 13 residues. V gave up 3 bases and J gave up 0 bases, with 6 bases separating them. Germline CDR1 is MDHEN and CDR2 is SYDVKM. CDR3 region: CASSFESSYEQYF. CDR3 DNA sequence: TGTGCCAGCAGTTTTGAGAGCTCCTACGAGCAGTACTTC.

Many counts were recorded for this clonotype. The J gene is TRBJ1-6, the V gene TRBV7-6; TRBD1 matches 10 bases. With 0 bases clipped from V and 9 bases from J, the junction kept 8 bases outside the gene matches. This CDR3 contains 17 residues. Per the germline V gene, CDR1 is SGHVS and CDR2 is FNYEAQ. DNA of the CDR3: TGTGCCAGCAGCTTAGCGGATTCTTGGACAGGGGGTTCACCCCTCCACTTT. This codes for CASSLADSWTGGSPLHF.

Comment on this clonotype: This may come from a read error, since a much larger clone is one base off. The chain is built from TRBV19 and TRBJ2-7, with D maybe TRBD2 (6 bases). Germline CDR1 LNHDA, CDR2 SQIVND (reference sequence). The CDR3 runs to 12 residues. Trimming pared 7 bases from V and 3 bases from J, leaving 10 bases between. CDR3 loop: CASNAGSYEQYF. The CDR3 DNA reads TGTGCCAGTAATGCGGGGAGCTACGAGCAGTACTTC. The full variable domain, completed using reference TRBV19 and TRBJ2-7, is DGGITQSPKYLFRKEGQNVTLSCEQNLNHDAMYWYRQDPGQGLRLIYYSQIVNDFQKGDIAEGYSVSREKKESFPLTVTSAQKNPTAFYLCASNAGSYEQYFGPGTRLTVT.

The chain links TRBV11-3 to TRBJ2-1; weak D call: TRBD1 (6 bases). In germline, CDR1 is SGHNT, CDR2 YENEEA. With 1 base removed from V and 7 bases from J, the gap between germline ends came to 17 bases. The CDR3 covers 16 residues. Here the CDR3 reads CASSLGHRAPLNEQFF. The CDR3 DNA reads TGTGCCAGCAGCTTAGGCCACAGGGCCCCCTTGAATGAGCAGTTCTTC.

This clonotype has at least ten counts. V gene TRBV2 combines with J gene TRBJ2-7; no firm D call. The germline V gene has CDR1 SNHLY and CDR2 FYNNEI. The CDR3 runs 14 residues. The ends were cut back, 1 base at V and 7 bases at J, with 14 bases in the middle. CDR3 DNA sequence: TGTGCCAGCAGTGAAGGATACGTCCGCTGGGAGCAGTACTTC. Translating it yields CASSEGYVRWEQYF.

This chain connects TRBV6-1 to TRBJ2-3, with a tentative D call TRBD2 (6 bases). This CDR3 contains 17 residues. Germline assignment: CDR1 MNHNS and CDR2 SASEGT. V was pared by 2 bases and J by 6 bases, with 21 bases between. CDR3 in amino acids: CASSESLAGSRTDTQYF. CDR3 nucleotide sequence: TGTGCCAGCAGTGAATCGCTAGCCGGGAGCCGTACCGATACGCAGTATTTT.

There are many counts of this clonotype. The V and J genes are TRBV29-1 and TRBJ2-1, with TRBD2 identical over 11 bases. V was clipped by 5 bases and J by 6 bases; unmatched bases: 9. The CDR3 contains 15 residues. CDR1 and CDR2 (germline): SQVTM, ANQGSEA. The CDR3 nucleotides read TGCAGCGTTAGTGGACTAGCGGGTCTTCTCAATGAGCAGTTCTTC. Protein sequence: CSVSGLAGLLNEQFF.

There are many counts of this clonotype. This chain uses TRBV6-2 or TRBV6-3 with TRBJ1-2; the match to TRBD1 covers 7 bases. V gave up 6 bases and J gave up 5 bases; unmatched junction bases: 15. CDR1 MNHEY and CDR2 SVGEGT come from the germline V gene. This CDR3 has 16 amino acids. CDR3 sequence (DNA): TGTGCCAGCAGCCTACTCTCCGGGACAGCGATATATGGCTACACCTTC. This codes for CASSLLSGTAIYGYTF.

As concerns this clonotype: This clone may be a read error of a much larger clone one base away. This sequence joins TRBV28 and TRBJ2-7; D is possibly TRBD2 (5 bases). Germline V gives CDR1 MDHEN, CDR2 SYDVKM. The CDR3 consists of 14 residues. Trimming took off 5 bases at V and 7 bases at J, with 18 bases between the two ends. DNA for the CDR3: TGTGCCAGCAGTCCCGGAATAACTCCGGGGGAGCAGTACTTC. This gives the protein CASSPGITPGEQYF.

This clonotype was detected many times. V is TRBV7-9 and J is TRBJ1-3; D uncertain. Germline CDR1 reads SEHNR; CDR2 reads FQNEAQ (reference sequence). This CDR3 is 14 amino acids long. V was pared by 5 bases and J by 1 base, with 9 bases between. The CDR3 is CASSPALSGNTIYF. The CDR3 DNA is TGTGCCAGCAGCCCAGCTTTGTCTGGAAACACCATATATTTT.

A remark on this clonotype: A read error may explain this, as a much larger clone is one base away. This chain links TRBV18 with TRBJ1-4, with D maybe TRBD1 (5 bases). CDR1 KGHSH and CDR2 LQKENI come from the germline V gene. The CDR3 spans 14 residues. V gave up 3 bases and J gave up 8 bases, with 13 bases separating them. The CDR3: CASSPTVDKEKLFF. The CDR3 nucleotides are TGTGCCAGCTCACCGACAGTGGATAAAGAAAAACTGTTTTTT.

This clonotype was counted at least ten times. The V and J genes are TRBV6-5 and TRBJ1-4, with D unclear. The CDR3 consists of 16 residues. The germline V gene encodes CDR1 MNHEY and CDR2 SVGAGI. Trimming removed 2 bases at V and 0 bases at J, with 10 bases between. Here the CDR3 DNA reads TGTGCCAGCAGTTACCAATCGCCTACAACTAATGAAAAACTGTTTTTT. Translated, it gives CASSYQSPTTNEKLFF.

In this sample, this clonotype turned up many times. The chain links TRBV5-5 to TRBJ1-4; 8 bases are shared with TRBD1. Germline V gives CDR1 SGHKS, CDR2 YYEKEE (reference sequence). CDR3 length: 14 residues. V shed 4 bases and J 6 bases; nucleotides not matched to a gene: 5. The CDR3 protein is CASSRDRSDEKLFF. DNA for the CDR3: TGTGCCAGCAGCCGGGACAGGTCGGATGAAAAACTGTTTTTT.

The sample holds many counts of this clonotype. The rearrangement joins TRBV6-2 or TRBV6-3 to TRBJ2-7; TRBD2 is a possible D gene (6 bases). The germline V gene has CDR1 MNHEY and CDR2 SVGEGT. CDR3 length: 14 residues. Trimming removed 4 bases at V and 5 bases at J, with 15 bases between. The DNA of the CDR3 is TGTGCCAGCAGTTCCCAAACTAGCTACAACGAGCAGTACTTC. Protein product: CASSSQTSYNEQYF.

This clonotype appeared many times. The chain joins TRBV13 to TRBJ2-4; the D gene could be TRBD1 or TRBD2 (5 bases each). Germline V gene sequence: CDR1 PRHDT, CDR2 FYEKMQ (reference sequence). This CDR3 is 14 amino acids long. V was clipped by 3 bases and J by 5 bases, with 11 bases between them. DNA of the CDR3: TGTGCCAGCAGCTTTTGGGGGAAACAAAACATTCAGTACTTC. Encoded protein: CASSFWGKQNIQYF.

Turning to this clonotype: Since a much larger clone is just one base distant, this may be a read error. This sequence joins TRBV28 and TRBJ1-6; D not resolved. Germline V gives CDR1 MDHEN, CDR2 SYDVKM. V was clipped by 5 bases and J by 6 bases, with 17 bases between them. This CDR3 has 16 residues. The CDR3: CASSLSIVQSNSPLHF. The CDR3 coding sequence is TGTGCCAGCAGTCTTTCTATCGTACAGAGTAATTCACCCCTCCACTTT.

This clonotype occurred many times. The genes are TRBV19 and TRBJ2-7, with a weak D call TRBD1 (6 bases). Germline assignment: CDR1 LNHDA and CDR2 SQIVND (reference sequence). The CDR3 is 13 residues long. V gave up 5 bases and J gave up 1 base, with 9 bases separating them. The CDR3 spells CASSAQGSYEQYF. In nucleotides, the CDR3 is TGTGCCAGTAGTGCACAGGGTTCCTACGAGCAGTACTTC.

This clonotype came up a few times. The chain links TRBV10-3 to TRBJ2-7; 11 bases map to TRBD2. Germline V gives CDR1 ENHRY, CDR2 SYGVKD. The CDR3 sequence is 15 residues long. V shed 6 bases and J 3 bases; nucleotides not matched to a gene: 7. The CDR3 DNA reads as TGTGCCATCAGCATCGGGACTAGCGGATTCTACGAGCAGTACTTC. Amino acid sequence: CAISIGTSGFYEQYF.

This clonotype has at least ten counts. The V gene is TRBV9, the J gene TRBJ1-4, with a possible D match to TRBD1 (6 bases). The CDR3 loop spans 15 amino acids. Between the trimmed V and J ends, which lost 2 bases and 3 bases, there was a span of 11 bases. Germline V gene sequence: CDR1 SGDLS, CDR2 YYNGEE. Written as DNA, the CDR3 is TGTGCCAGCAGCGTCGCGACAGGATCTAATGAAAAACTGTTTTTT. It translates to CASSVATGSNEKLFF.

With respect to this clonotype: A much larger clone sits a single nucleotide away, making a read error possible. The chain is built from TRBV6-1 and TRBJ2-7, with D possibly TRBD1 on 6 matching bases. The CDR3 is 14 residues long. V lost 5 bases and J 2 bases, leaving 13 bases between the germline ends. Germline V CDR1 and CDR2: MNHNS, SASEGT. CDR3 sequence (DNA): TGTGCCAGCAGTACGACAGGCCAGCCCTACGAGCAGTACTTC. Residues: CASSTTGQPYEQYF.

A word on this clonotype: A much more abundant neighbour one base away suggests this may be a read error. The rearrangement joins TRBV27 to TRBJ1-5; 7 nucleotides agree with TRBD1. V lost 11 bases to trimming and J lost 3 bases; unmatched junction nucleotides: 7. The CDR3 has 13 residues. Germline CDR1 reads MNHEY; CDR2 reads SMNVEV (reference sequence). The CDR3 DNA reads as TGTGCCCGCACCACAGGGGACAATCAGCCCCAGCATTTT. It yields the protein CARTTGDNQPQHF.